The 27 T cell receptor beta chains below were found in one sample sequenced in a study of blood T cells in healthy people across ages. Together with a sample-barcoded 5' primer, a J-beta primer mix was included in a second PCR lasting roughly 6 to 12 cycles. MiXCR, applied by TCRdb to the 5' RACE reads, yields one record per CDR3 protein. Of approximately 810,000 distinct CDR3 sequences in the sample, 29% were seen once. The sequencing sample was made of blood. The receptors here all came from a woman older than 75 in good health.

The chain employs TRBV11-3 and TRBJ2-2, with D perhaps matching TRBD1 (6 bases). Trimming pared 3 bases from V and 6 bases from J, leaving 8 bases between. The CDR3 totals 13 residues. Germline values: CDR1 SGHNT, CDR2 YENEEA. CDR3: CASSFTGPGELFF. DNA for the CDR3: TGTGCCAGCAGCTTCACAGGGCCCGGGGAGCTGTTTTTT.

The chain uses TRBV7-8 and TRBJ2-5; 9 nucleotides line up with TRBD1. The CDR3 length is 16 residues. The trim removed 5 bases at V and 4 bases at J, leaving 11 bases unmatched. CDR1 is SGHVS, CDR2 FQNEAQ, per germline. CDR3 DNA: TGTGCCAGCAGCGGTCTCCACAGGGGGCAACGAGAGACCCAGTACTTC. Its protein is CASSGLHRGQRETQYF.

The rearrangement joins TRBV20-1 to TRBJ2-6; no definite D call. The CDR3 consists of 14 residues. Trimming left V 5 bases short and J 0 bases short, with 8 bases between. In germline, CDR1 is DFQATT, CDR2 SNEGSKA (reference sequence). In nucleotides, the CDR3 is TGCAGTGCTTACAGCTTCTCTGGGGCCAACGTCCTGACTTTC. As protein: CSAYSFSGANVLTF.

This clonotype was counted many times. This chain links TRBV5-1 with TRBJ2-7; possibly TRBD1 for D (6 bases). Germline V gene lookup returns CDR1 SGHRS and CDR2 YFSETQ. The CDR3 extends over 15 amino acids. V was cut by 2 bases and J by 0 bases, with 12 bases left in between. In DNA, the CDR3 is TGCGCCAGCAGCTTCACAGGGCTTCTCTCCTACGAGCAGTACTTC. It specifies CASSFTGLLSYEQYF.

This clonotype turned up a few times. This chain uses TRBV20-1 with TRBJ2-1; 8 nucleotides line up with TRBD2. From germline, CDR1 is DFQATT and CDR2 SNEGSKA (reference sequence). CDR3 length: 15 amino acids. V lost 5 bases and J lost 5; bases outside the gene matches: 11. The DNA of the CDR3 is TGCAGTGCTTACCCAGCGGGAGTATCCCACAATGAGCAGTTCTTC. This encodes CSAYPAGVSHNEQFF.

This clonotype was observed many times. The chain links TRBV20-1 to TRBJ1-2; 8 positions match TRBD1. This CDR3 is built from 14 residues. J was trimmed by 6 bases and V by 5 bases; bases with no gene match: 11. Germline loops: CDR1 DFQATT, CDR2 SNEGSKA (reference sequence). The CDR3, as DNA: TGCAGTGCTGACCCCGGGACAGGCCTGGATGGCTACACCTTC. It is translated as CSADPGTGLDGYTF.

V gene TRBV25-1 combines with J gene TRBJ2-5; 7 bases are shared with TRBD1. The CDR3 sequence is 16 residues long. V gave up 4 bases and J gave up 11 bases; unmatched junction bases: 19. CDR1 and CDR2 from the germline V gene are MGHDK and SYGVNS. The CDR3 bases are TGTGCCAGCAGTGCCTCAAACAGGGGACGGGACAATGAGCAGTACTTC. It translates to CASSASNRGRDNEQYF.

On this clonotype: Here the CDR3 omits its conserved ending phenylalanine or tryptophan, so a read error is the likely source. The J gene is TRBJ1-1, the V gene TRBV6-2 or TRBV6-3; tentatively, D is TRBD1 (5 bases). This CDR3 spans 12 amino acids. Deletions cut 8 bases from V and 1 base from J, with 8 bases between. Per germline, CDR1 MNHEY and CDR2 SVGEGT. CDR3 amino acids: CASQTGNTEAFV. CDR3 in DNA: TGTGCCAGCCAAACAGGGAACACTGAAGCTTTCGTT.

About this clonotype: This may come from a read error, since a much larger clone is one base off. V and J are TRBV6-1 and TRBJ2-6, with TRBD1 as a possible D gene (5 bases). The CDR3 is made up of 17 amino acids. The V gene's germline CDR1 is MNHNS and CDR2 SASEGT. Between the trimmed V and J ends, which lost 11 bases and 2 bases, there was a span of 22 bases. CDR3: CAGQAPQGMTGANVLTF. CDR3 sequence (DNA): TGTGCCGGCCAAGCCCCCCAGGGAATGACTGGGGCCAACGTCCTGACTTTC.

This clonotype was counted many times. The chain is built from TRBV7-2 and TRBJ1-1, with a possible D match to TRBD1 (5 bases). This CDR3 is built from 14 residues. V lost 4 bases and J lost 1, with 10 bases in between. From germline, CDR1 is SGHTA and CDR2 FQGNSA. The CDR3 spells CASSWGTENTEAFF. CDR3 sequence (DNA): TGTGCCAGCAGCTGGGGGACGGAGAACACTGAAGCTTTCTTT.

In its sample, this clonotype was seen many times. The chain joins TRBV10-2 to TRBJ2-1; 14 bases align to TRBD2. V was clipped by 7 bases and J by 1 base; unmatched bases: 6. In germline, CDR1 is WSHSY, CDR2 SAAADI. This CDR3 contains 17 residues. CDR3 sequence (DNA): TGCGCCAGCACCGGGACTAGCGGGGGTCTGTCCTACAATGAGCAGTTCTTC. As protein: CASTGTSGGLSYNEQFF.

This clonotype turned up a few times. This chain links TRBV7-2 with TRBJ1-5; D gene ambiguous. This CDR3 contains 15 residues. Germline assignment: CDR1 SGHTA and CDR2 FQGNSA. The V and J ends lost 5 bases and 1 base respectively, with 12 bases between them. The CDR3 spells CASSPNMWSNQPQHF. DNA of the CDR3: TGTGCCAGCAGCCCTAACATGTGGAGCAATCAGCCCCAGCATTTT.

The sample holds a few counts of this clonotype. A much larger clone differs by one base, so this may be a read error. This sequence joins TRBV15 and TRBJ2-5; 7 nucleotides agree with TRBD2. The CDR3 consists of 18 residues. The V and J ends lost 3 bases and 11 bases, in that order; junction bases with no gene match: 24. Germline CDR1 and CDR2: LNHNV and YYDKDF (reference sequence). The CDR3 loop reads CATSRGVSGGGTDNEQYF. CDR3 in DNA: TGTGCCACCAGCAGGGGGGTTTCAGGCGGGGGAACTGACAATGAGCAGTACTTC.

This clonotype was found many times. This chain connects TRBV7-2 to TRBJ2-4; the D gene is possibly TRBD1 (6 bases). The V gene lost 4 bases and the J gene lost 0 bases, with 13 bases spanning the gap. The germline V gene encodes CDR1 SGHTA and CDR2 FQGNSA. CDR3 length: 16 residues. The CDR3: CASSSGQTLAKNIQYF. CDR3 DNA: TGTGCCAGCAGCTCAGGACAGACTTTAGCCAAAAACATTCAGTACTTC. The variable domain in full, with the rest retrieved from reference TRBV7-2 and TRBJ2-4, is GAGVSQSPSNKVTEKGKDVELRCDPISGHTALYWYRQSLGQGLEFLIYFQGNSAPDKSGLPSDRFSAERTGGSVSTLTIQRTQQEDSAVYLCASSSGQTLAKNIQYFGAGTRLSVL.

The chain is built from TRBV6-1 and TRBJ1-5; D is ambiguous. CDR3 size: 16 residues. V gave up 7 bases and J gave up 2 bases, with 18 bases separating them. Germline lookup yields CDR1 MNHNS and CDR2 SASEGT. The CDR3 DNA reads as TGTGCCAGCACCGATAAGGTGGGGTATGGCAATCAGCCCCAGCATTTT. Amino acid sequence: CASTDKVGYGNQPQHF.

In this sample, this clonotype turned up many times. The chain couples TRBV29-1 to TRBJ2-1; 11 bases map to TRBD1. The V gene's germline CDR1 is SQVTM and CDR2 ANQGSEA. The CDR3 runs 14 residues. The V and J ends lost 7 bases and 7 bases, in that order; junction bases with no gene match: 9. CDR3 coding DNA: TGCAGCGGCCGCCCCGGGACAGGGGGGAATGAGCAGTTCTTC. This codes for CSGRPGTGGNEQFF.

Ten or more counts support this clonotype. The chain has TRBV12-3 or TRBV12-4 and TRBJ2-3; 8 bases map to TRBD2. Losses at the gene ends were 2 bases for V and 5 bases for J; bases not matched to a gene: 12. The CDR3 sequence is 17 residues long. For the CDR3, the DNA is TGTGCCAGCAGTTTAATCCCTACCCGGGGGGGCCAAGATACGCAGTATTTT. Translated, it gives CASSLIPTRGGQDTQYF.

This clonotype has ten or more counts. The CDR3 loop reads CSAREDGTGTYEQYF. The CDR3 nucleotides are TGCAGTGCTAGAGAGGACGGGACAGGGACCTACGAGCAGTACTTC. The chain recombines TRBV20-1 with TRBJ2-7, with 9 nucleotides matching TRBD1. After removal of 0 bases from V and 2 bases from J, the junction contained 5 bases not matched to a gene. CDR3 length: 15 residues. Germline V gene lookup returns CDR1 DFQATT and CDR2 SNEGSKA (reference sequence).

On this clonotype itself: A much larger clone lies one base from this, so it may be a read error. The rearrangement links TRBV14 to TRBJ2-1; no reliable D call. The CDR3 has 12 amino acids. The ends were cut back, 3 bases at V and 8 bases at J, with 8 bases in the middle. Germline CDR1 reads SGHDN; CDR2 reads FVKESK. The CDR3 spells CASSHFKDEQFF. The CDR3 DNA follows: TGTGCCAGCAGCCATTTCAAGGATGAGCAGTTCTTC.

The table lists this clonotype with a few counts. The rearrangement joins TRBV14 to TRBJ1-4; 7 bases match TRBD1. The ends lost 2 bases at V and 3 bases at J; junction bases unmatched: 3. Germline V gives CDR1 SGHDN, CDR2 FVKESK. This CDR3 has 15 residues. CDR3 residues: CASSQLGTANEKLFF. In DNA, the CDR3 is TGTGCCAGCAGCCAATTGGGGACAGCTAATGAAAAACTGTTTTTT.

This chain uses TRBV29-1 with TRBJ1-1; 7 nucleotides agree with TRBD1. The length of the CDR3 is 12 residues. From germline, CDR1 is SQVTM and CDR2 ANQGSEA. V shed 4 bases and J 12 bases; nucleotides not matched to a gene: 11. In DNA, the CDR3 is TGCAGCGTTGTACAGGGGACGGTGGTGACTTTCTTT. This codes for CSVVQGTVVTFF.

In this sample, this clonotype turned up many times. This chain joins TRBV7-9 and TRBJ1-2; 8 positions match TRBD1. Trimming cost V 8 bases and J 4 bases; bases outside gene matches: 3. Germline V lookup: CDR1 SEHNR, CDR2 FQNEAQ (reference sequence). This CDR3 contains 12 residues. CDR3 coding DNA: TGTGCCAGCGGGGGACAGGCCTATGGCTACACCTTC. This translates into CASGGQAYGYTF.

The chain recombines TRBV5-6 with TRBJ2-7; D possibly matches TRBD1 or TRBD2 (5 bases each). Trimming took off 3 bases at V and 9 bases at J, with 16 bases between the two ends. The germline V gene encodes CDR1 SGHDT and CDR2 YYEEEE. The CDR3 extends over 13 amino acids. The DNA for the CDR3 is TGTGCCAGCAGCTGGGGGAGTATTGACGGGCAGTACTTC. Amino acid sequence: CASSWGSIDGQYF. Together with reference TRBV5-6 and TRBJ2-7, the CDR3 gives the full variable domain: DAGVTQSPTHLIKTRGQQVTLRCSPKSGHDTVSWYQQALGQGPQFIFQYYEEEERQRGNFPDRFSGHQFPNYSSELNVNALLLGDSALYLCASSWGSIDGQYFGPGTRLTVT.

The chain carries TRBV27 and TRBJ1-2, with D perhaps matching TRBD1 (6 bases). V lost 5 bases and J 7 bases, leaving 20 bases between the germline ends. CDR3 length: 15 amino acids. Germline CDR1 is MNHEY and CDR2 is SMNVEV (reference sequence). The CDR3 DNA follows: TGTGCCAGCAGTACCAAGGGGGGTCGGGACTGTGGCTACACCTTC. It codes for CASSTKGGRDCGYTF.

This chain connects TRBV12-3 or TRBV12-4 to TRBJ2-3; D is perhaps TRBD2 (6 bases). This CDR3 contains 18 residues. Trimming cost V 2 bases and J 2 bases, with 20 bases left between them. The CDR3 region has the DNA TGTGCCAGCAGTTTAACCCTCCTGCGGGGAAGCATCACAGATACGCAGTATTTT. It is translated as CASSLTLLRGSITDTQYF.

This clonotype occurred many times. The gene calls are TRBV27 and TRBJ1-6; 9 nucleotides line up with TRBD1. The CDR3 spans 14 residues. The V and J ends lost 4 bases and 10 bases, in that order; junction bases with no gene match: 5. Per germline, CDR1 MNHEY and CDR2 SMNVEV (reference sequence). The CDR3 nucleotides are TGTGCCAGCAGTTACAGGGGGCAGGGGTCACCCCTCCACTTT. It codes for CASSYRGQGSPLHF.

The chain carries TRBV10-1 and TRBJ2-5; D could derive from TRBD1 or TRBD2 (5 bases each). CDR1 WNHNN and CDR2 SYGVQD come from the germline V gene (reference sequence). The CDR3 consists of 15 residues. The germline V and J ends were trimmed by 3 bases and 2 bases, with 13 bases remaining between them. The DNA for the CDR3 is TGCGCCAGCAGTGAATCAGCTGGGGGTCAAGAGACCCAGTACTTC. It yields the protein CASSESAGGQETQYF.